This TCR beta chain was sequenced in a study of vaccination and CD4 T cells after COVID-19. The treatment was: 10-day PBMC culture with coronavirus spike peptide pools or control peptides (ViraFEST assay). About this clonotype itself: Its specificity is unknown.

Scientists ran DNA taken from cultured CD4+ T cells through the Oncomine TCR Beta short-read assay for sequencing. TCRdb re-analysed the PCR reads in MiXCR, keeping a single row per CDR3 protein. The sample contains more than 15,000 distinct CDR3 sequences, around two fifths of which appear only once. The specimen sequenced was CD4+ T cells from blood, cultured in vitro. This receptor was taken from a human donor who had recovered from COVID-19.

The CDR3 here is CASSLDLGDYGYTF. The CDR3 nucleotides read TGTGCCAGCAGCTTAGATCTGGGAGACTATGGCTACACCTTC. V is TRBV7-2 and J is TRBJ1-2; D is undetermined. The germline V and J ends were trimmed by 1 base and 3 bases, with 9 bases remaining between them. The CDR3 covers 14 residues. CDR1 is SGHTA, CDR2 FQGNSA, per germline.